Listed here are 2 T cell receptor beta chains from one sample, sequenced in a study of cytomegalovirus exposure and HLA in healthy donors. Amplification used 60 Vbeta primers and 13 Jbeta primers. Measured with immunoSEQ multiplex PCR; TCRdb has only the in-frame clones, and not every one. The data contain 110,000 or so clones, 65% to 75% of them singletons. The specimen was PBMCs. The origin of the receptors is a woman aged 50 to 60 in good health and CMV-seropositive.

The chain has TRBV2 and TRBJ1-1, with D hard to call. Germline loops: CDR1 SNHLY, CDR2 FYNNEI. The CDR3 runs to 15 residues. The germline V and J ends were trimmed by 4 bases and 1 base, with 13 bases remaining between them. In DNA form, the CDR3 reads TGTGCCAGCAGTGTATTAAGAACGGGGAACACTGAAGCTTTCTTT. Its translation: CASSVLRTGNTEAFF.

This clone was observed a few times. The rearrangement joins TRBV2 to TRBJ2-3; D unresolved. CDR1 is SNHLY and CDR2 is FYNNEI in the germline V gene. V was trimmed by 7 bases and J by 0 bases, leaving 8 bases between them. The CDR3 consists of 13 residues. The CDR3, as DNA: TGTGCCAGCAACCGGTATAGCACAGATACGCAGTATTTT. Translated: CASNRYSTDTQYF.